This TCR beta chain originates from a study of Graves' ophthalmopathy and Graves' hyperthyroidism. The germline V and J ends were trimmed by 10 bases and 7 bases, with 14 bases remaining between them. This CDR3 comprises 11 residues. Germline-derived CDR1 and CDR2 are ENHRY and SYGVKD. For repertoire sequencing, the TCR beta CDR3 regions were amplified from RNA transcripts. The authors performed first-round RT-PCR with HTBI primers and then a second-round multiplex PCR. TCRdb independently ran MiXCR on the multiplex PCR reads; one entry per CDR3 protein. The sample contains 600,000 to 950,000 distinct CDR3 sequences, around 40% of which appear only once.

This clonotype was obtained from an adult man with Graves' ophthalmopathy. The V gene is TRBV10-3, the J gene TRBJ2-7, with no clear D. The specimen was peripheral blood. The CDR3 spells CASSPSREQYF. Written as DNA, the CDR3 is TGTGCCAGCAGCCCCTCCCGGGAGCAGTACTTC.